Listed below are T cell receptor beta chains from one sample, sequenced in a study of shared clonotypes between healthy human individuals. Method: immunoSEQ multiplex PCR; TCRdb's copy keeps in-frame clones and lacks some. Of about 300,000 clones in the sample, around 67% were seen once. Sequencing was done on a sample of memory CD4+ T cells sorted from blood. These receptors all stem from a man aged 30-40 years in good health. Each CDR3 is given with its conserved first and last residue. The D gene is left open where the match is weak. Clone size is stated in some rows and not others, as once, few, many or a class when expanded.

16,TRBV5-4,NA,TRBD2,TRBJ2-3,TGTGCCAGCAGCCACGGACTAGCGGGGGTCACAGATACGCAGTATTTT,CASSHGLAGVTDTQYF
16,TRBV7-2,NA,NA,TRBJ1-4,TGTGCCAGCAGCTCACTGGGACGGGTAACTAATGAAAAACTGTTTTTT,CASSSLGRVTNEKLFF
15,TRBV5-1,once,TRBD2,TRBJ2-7,TGCGCCAGCAGCTCGGATAGCGGGAGCCCATACGAGCAGTACTTC,CASSSDSGSPYEQYF
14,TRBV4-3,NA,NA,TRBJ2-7,TGCGCCAGCAGCCAAGATCACGGGACCTACGAGCAGTACTTC,CASSQDHGTYEQYF
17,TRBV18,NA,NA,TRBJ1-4,TGTGCCAGCTCACCAAGGAGCGGGCCCGCAACTAATGAAAAACTGTTTTTT,CASSPRSGPATNEKLFF
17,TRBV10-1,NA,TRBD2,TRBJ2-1,TGCGCCAGCATCATCGGGTCTAGCGGGAGGGCTTACAATGAGCAGTTCTTC,CASIIGSSGRAYNEQFF
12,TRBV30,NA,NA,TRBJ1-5,TGTGCCTGGAATTCAGGTAGTCAGCCCCAGCATTTT,CAWNSGSQPQHF
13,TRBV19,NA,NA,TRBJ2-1,TGTGCCAGTAGCGGACCAAGGTACAATGAGCAGTTCTTC,CASSGPRYNEQFF
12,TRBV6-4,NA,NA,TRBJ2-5,TGTGCCAGCATAGGACTCAGAGAGACCCAGTACTTC,CASIGLRETQYF
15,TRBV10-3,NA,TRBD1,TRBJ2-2,TGTGCCATCAGTGAGTCGATGCAGGGGGCCGGGGAGCTGTTTTTT,CAISESMQGAGELFF
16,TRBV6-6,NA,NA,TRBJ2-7,TGTGCCAGCAGTTACGGGAGGGGGTCGGTTATGGGCGAGCAGTACTTC,CASSYGRGSVMGEQYF
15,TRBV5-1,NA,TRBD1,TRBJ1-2,TGCGCCAGCAGCTTGGCCGGACAGGGATTGTCCGGCTACACCTTC,CASSLAGQGLSGYTF
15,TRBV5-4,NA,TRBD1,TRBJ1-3,TGTGCCAGCAGCCGCGACAGGGCCGCTGGAAACACCATATATTTT,CASSRDRAAGNTIYF
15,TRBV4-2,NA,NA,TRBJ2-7,TGTGCCAGCAGCCAAGAAAGCCAAAATGGGCGGGAGCAGTACTTC,CASSQESQNGREQYF
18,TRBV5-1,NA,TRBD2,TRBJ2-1,TGCGCCAGCAGCTTGGGGTCGTTCGGGACTAGCGGGAGTGGTGAGCAGTTCTTC,CASSLGSFGTSGSGEQFF
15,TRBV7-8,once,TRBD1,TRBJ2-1,TGTGCCAGCAGCGGCGACAGGGGGCGGGTCAATGAGCAGTTCTTC,CASSGDRGRVNEQFF
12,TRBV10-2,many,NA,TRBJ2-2,TGCGCCAGCAGTGGAGGGCTCCGGGAGCTGTTTTTT,CASSGGLRELFF
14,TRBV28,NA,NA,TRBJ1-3,TGTGCCAGCAGGCCCCAGGACTCTGGAAACACCATATATTTT,CASRPQDSGNTIYF
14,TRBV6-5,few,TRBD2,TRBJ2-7,TGTGCCAGCAGTTATGGGCTAGCGGGAGACGAGCAGTACTTC,CASSYGLAGDEQYF
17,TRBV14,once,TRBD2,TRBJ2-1,TGTGCCAGCAGCCCGTTTCGTTCTAGCGGGAGCGGAAATGAGCAGTTCTTC,CASSPFRSSGSGNEQFF
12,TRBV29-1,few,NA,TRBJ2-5,TGCAGCGGAACTACTGCTCACAGGACCCAGTACTTC,CSGTTAHRTQYF
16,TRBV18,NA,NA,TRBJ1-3,TGTGCCAGCTCACCATCCCAGGGAGGCTCTGGAAACACCATATATTTT,CASSPSQGGSGNTIYF
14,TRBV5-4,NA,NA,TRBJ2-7,TGTGCCAGCAGCACTTTAGGGAGCCTTTCCGAGCAGTACTTC,CASSTLGSLSEQYF
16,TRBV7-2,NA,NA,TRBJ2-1,TGTGCCAGCAGCCGAGATGGGAGTGCCTCCTACAATGAGCAGTTCTTC,CASSRDGSASYNEQFF